This T cell receptor (beta chain) stems from a study of blood T cell repertoires in COVID-19. Sequencing was performed with immunoSEQ multiplex PCR; in TCRdb, only in-frame clones are kept and a portion is missing. The profile shows 200,000 to 250,000 clones, roughly nine tenths of them singletons. CDR1 and CDR2 from the germline V gene are SNHLY and FYNNEI. The length of the CDR3 is 16 residues. With 4 bases clipped from V and 0 bases from J, the junction kept 3 bases outside the gene matches. V is TRBV2 and J is TRBJ2-3; TRBD2 aligns across 11 bases. The sequenced material came from PBMCs or T cells enriched from blood (not recorded which). The receptor was derived from a man aged 25 to 45 who had recovered from COVID-19. CDR3 residues: CASSGRLAGSTDTQYF. The CDR3 nucleotides read TGTGCCAGCAGTGGAAGACTAGCGGGAAGCACAGATACGCAGTATTTT.